Shown below are 30 T cell receptor beta chains from a single sample sequenced in a study of vaccination effects on CD4 cells after COVID-19. These receptors lack a known antigen. Before any sequencing was done, the ViraFEST assay used viral peptide pools to expand antigen-specific CD4+ T cells. Culture proceeded for roughly ten days, and CD4+ T cells were then isolated. According to the study, vaccine recipients showed no prior SARS-CoV-2 infection and negative nucleocapsid antibodies. Sequenced by immunoSEQ multiplex PCR; TCRdb stores in-frame clones only, minus some. The top ten hold about 2.9% of the sample, which has 70,000 or so clones, roughly 79% seen once. Source: CD4+ T cells from PBMCs cultured with HCoV-NL63 spike peptides, taken before COVID-19 vaccination. The source is a human donor who received a COVID-19 vaccine.

The rearrangement uses TRBV7-2 and TRBJ2-5; 9 bases agree with TRBD2. The CDR3 sequence is 16 residues long. From germline, CDR1 is SGHTA and CDR2 FQGNSA. V lost 5 bases to trimming and J lost 3 bases; unmatched junction nucleotides: 10. The CDR3 sequence is CASSLTYGGGEETQYF. The CDR3 bases are TGTGCCAGCAGCCTAACTTATGGCGGGGGGGAAGAGACCCAGTACTTC.

The V call is TRBV6-5, the J call TRBJ1-2; D unresolved. CDR3 length: 14 residues. CDR1 is MNHEY and CDR2 is SVGAGI in the germline V gene. The V end lost 6 bases, the J end lost 2 bases, and 13 bases lay between the germline ends. The chain's CDR3 is CASRIGRGNYGYTF. The CDR3 DNA reads TGTGCCAGCAGGATCGGTCGGGGAAACTATGGCTACACCTTC.

The genes are TRBV5-6 and TRBJ2-5; 8 bases map to TRBD1. The length of the CDR3 is 16 residues. V gave up 5 bases and J gave up 5 bases; unmatched junction bases: 14. Germline CDR1 SGHDT, CDR2 YYEEEE. CDR3 DNA: TGTGCCAGCAGACCCGACTCCGGACAGGGCCTCGAGACCCAGTACTTC. Translation: CASRPDSGQGLETQYF.

This clone was seen more than once but under ten times. V gene TRBV7-9 combines with J gene TRBJ1-6, with D hard to call. Germline values: CDR1 SEHNR, CDR2 FQNEAQ (reference sequence). The germline V and J ends were trimmed by 5 bases and 14 bases, with 22 bases remaining between them. The CDR3 is 15 residues long. CDR3 region: CASSPAGRMFTALHF. In DNA form, the CDR3 reads TGTGCCAGCAGCCCAGCGGGCAGAATGTTCACGGCCCTCCACTTT.

The chain is built from TRBV6-2 or TRBV6-3 and TRBJ1-1; D remains unclear. V was shortened by 6 bases and J by 1 base, with 9 bases between the two germline ends. CDR3 length: 13 residues. Germline V gene lookup returns CDR1 MNHEY and CDR2 SVGEGT. CDR3 sequence reads: CASSRKWNTEAFF. The CDR3, as DNA: TGTGCCAGCAGCAGAAAATGGAACACTGAAGCTTTCTTT.

The chain recombines TRBV7-2 with TRBJ2-5; D remains unclear. V was trimmed by 5 bases and J by 2 bases, leaving 9 bases between them. The CDR3 totals 13 residues. CDR1 SGHTA and CDR2 FQGNSA come from the germline V gene. The CDR3 region has the DNA TGTGCCAGCAGCCTCGGACGGCAAGAGACCCAGTACTTC. Translated, it gives CASSLGRQETQYF.

This clone showed up just once. This CDR3 is CASSQTANEQFF. The CDR3 DNA is TGTGCCAGCAGCCAAACGGCCAATGAGCAGTTCTTC. The chain employs TRBV3-1 (or the pseudogene TRBV3-2) and TRBJ2-1, with no clear D. Germline-derived CDR1 and CDR2 are LGHDT and YNNKEL (reference sequence). The ends were cut back, 2 bases at V and 6 bases at J, with 5 bases in the middle. The CDR3 is made up of 12 amino acids.

The genes are TRBV21-1 and TRBJ2-1. TRBV21-1 has pseudogene status. The CDR3 runs 13 residues. The CDR3 region is CASSKRTGNEQFF. Written as DNA, the CDR3 is TGTGCCAGCAGCAAGAGGACGGGCAATGAGCAGTTCTTC.

This clone was recorded once. The chain has TRBV2 and TRBJ1-5; D uncertain. CDR3 length: 13 amino acids. From germline, CDR1 is SNHLY and CDR2 FYNNEI. Trimming stripped 7 bases from V and 3 bases from J, with 10 bases between. The CDR3 loop is CASTRTPNQPQHF. The CDR3 DNA reads as TGTGCCAGCACTCGAACTCCCAATCAGCCCCAGCATTTT. Complete variable domain (other parts from reference TRBV2 and TRBJ1-5): EPEVTQTPSHQVTQMGQEVILRCVPISNHLYFYWYRQILGQKVEFLVSFYNNEISEKSEIFDDQFSVERPDGSNFTLKIRSTKLEDSAMYFCASTRTPNQPQHFGDGTRLSIL.

The gene calls are TRBV6-2 or TRBV6-3 and TRBJ1-1, with D possibly matching TRBD1 (5 bases). CDR1 is MNHEY, CDR2 SVGEGT, per germline. V shed 5 bases and J shed 5 bases, with 18 bases lying between them. This CDR3 contains 15 residues. The CDR3 reads CASSPRGRLGTEAFF. CDR3 DNA sequence: TGTGCCAGCAGTCCCCGGGGCAGACTAGGAACTGAAGCTTTCTTT.

This chain connects TRBV24-1 to TRBJ2-3; TRBD1 aligns across 7 bases. The J segment lost 1 base and the V segment lost 4 bases, leaving 4 bases of the junction unmatched. Per the germline V gene, CDR1 is KGHDR and CDR2 is SFDVKD. There are 15 residues in the CDR3. The CDR3 loop reads CATSDRTGGTDTQYF. As DNA, the CDR3 is TGTGCCACCAGTGACCGGACAGGAGGCACAGATACGCAGTATTTT.

The chain recombines TRBV19 with TRBJ2-1, with a tentative D call TRBD2 (6 bases). Germline V gene lookup returns CDR1 LNHDA and CDR2 SQIVND (reference sequence). The CDR3 spans 14 residues. V lost 3 bases and J lost 8, with 14 bases in between. Here the CDR3 DNA reads TGTGCCAGTAGTATGCGGGGCCCTAGGGATGAGCAGTTCTTC. This encodes CASSMRGPRDEQFF. Combining the CDR3 with reference TRBV19 and TRBJ2-1 gives the whole variable domain DGGITQSPKYLFRKEGQNVTLSCEQNLNHDAMYWYRQDPGQGLRLIYYSQIVNDFQKGDIAEGYSVSREKKESFPLTVTSAQKNPTAFYLCASSMRGPRDEQFFGPGTRLTVL.

In nucleotides, the CDR3 is TGTGCCAGCAGCTTGGGACAGGGGGCTTTTAACTATGGCTACACCTTC. It encodes CASSLGQGAFNYGYTF. The chain has TRBV5-6 and TRBJ1-2, with TRBD1 matching over 10 bases. The CDR3 covers 16 residues. Germline CDR1 is SGHDT and CDR2 is YYEEEE. V lost 0 bases and J lost 1; bases outside the gene matches: 3.

This chain links TRBV30 with TRBJ1-6; D is possibly TRBD1 (6 bases). Per the germline V gene, CDR1 is GTSNPN and CDR2 is SVGIG (reference sequence). This CDR3 comprises 15 residues. V was shortened by 1 base and J by 5 bases, with 12 bases between the two germline ends. CDR3 coding DNA: TGTGCCTGGAGTGATACAGGGTACGATAATTCACCCCTCCACTTT. Protein product: CAWSDTGYDNSPLHF. Complete variable domain (other parts from reference TRBV30 and TRBJ1-6): SQTIHQWPATLVQPVGSPLSLECTVEGTSNPNLYWYRQAAGRGLQLLFYSVGIGQISSEVPQNLSASRPQDRQFILSSKKLLLSDSGFYLCAWSDTGYDNSPLHFGNGTRLTVT.

This chain uses TRBV6-6 with TRBJ2-1, with D tentatively TRBD1 (6 bases). Germline values: CDR1 MNHNY, CDR2 SVGAGI (reference sequence). The CDR3 is 20 amino acids. V lost 6 bases, J lost 0 bases, and 27 bases lay in between. CDR3 bases: TGTGCCAGCAGCAGAAAAACCAGGACCGCCCAGGGGAGCTCCTACAATGAGCAGTTCTTC. Translating gives CASSRKTRTAQGSSYNEQFF.

This chain uses TRBV18 with TRBJ1-2; perhaps TRBD1 as D (6 bases). Trimming pared 6 bases from V and 1 base from J, leaving 15 bases between. The CDR3 runs to 15 residues. Germline V gene lookup returns CDR1 KGHSH and CDR2 LQKENI. CDR3 amino acids: CASSRDNYLNYGYTF. In DNA, the CDR3 is TGTGCCAGCTCCCGGGACAACTACCTTAACTATGGCTACACCTTC.

This chain uses TRBV3-1 (or the pseudogene TRBV3-2) with TRBJ2-5; TRBD2 agrees at 9 bases. Germline V gene lookup returns CDR1 LGHDT and CDR2 YNNKEL (reference sequence). V trimming: 1 base; J trimming: 2 bases; junction bases outside the gene matches: 5. This CDR3 has 16 amino acids. The CDR3 region has the DNA TGTGCCAGCAGCCAAGGGCAGCTAGCGGGACAAGAGACCCAGTACTTC. It codes for CASSQGQLAGQETQYF.

This rearrangement joins TRBV18 to TRBJ2-5; weak D call: TRBD2 (6 bases). With 0 bases removed from V and 1 base from J, the gap between germline ends came to 12 bases. Germline V lookup: CDR1 KGHSH, CDR2 LQKENI. CDR3 length equals 16 residues. CDR3 bases: TGTGCCAGCTCACCACCGGGACTCAGCGTCCAAGAGACCCAGTACTTC. It yields the protein CASSPPGLSVQETQYF.

This clone was seen only a few times. The chain couples TRBV10-2 to TRBJ2-1, with TRBD2 matching over 12 bases. The CDR3 has 15 residues. Trimming removed 7 bases from V and 7 bases from J; junction bases left unmatched: 8. Germline V gives CDR1 WSHSY, CDR2 SAAADI. This CDR3 reads CASNHPSGGGNEQFF. The DNA of the CDR3 is TGCGCCAGCAACCATCCTAGCGGGGGGGGGAATGAGCAGTTCTTC.

This clone was detected once. This chain joins TRBV6-1 and TRBJ1-2; D may be TRBD1 (5 bases). The germline CDR1 and CDR2 sequences are MNHNS and SASEGT. With 2 bases removed from V and 8 bases from J, the gap between germline ends came to 12 bases. The CDR3 consists of 13 residues. CDR3: CASSELDTNGYTF. Here the CDR3 DNA reads TGTGCCAGCAGTGAATTGGACACGAACGGCTACACCTTC.

This clone has just a few counts. The rearrangement links TRBV4-2 to TRBJ1-2; D is perhaps TRBD1 (6 bases). Germline CDR1 reads LGHNA; CDR2 reads YNFKEQ. CDR3 length equals 16 residues. Between the trimmed V and J ends, which lost 5 bases and 2 bases, there was a span of 18 bases. CDR3 sequence (DNA): TGTGCCAGCAGCACCCTGACGGGACAAATAAACTATGGCTACACCTTC. Its translation: CASSTLTGQINYGYTF.

This clone was observed a handful of times. The rearrangement links TRBV4-2 to TRBJ2-2; 7 nucleotides line up with TRBD2. The V segment lost 1 base and the J segment 5 bases; nucleotides outside the gene matches: 10. Germline V lookup: CDR1 LGHNA, CDR2 YNFKEQ. The CDR3 loop spans 17 amino acids. CDR3 nucleotides: TGTGCCAGCAGCCAAGCTAGCGGTTCGATGTCGACCGGGGAGCTGTTTTTT. Translated, it gives CASSQASGSMSTGELFF.

For the CDR3, the DNA is TGTGCCAGCAGTTTAGTACGGAAAGAGACCCAGTACTTC. It is translated as CASSLVRKETQYF. J is TRBJ2-5 and V is TRBV27, with D unclear. Trimming pared 2 bases from V and 3 bases from J, leaving 7 bases between. Per germline, CDR1 MNHEY and CDR2 SMNVEV (reference sequence). The CDR3 length is 13 residues.

The J gene is TRBJ2-3, the V gene TRBV24-1; D remains unclear. The CDR3 spans 13 residues. Germline assignment: CDR1 KGHDR and CDR2 SFDVKD. V was trimmed by 8 bases and J by 2 bases, leaving 10 bases between them. CDR3 sequence: CATKSDVTDTQYF. The CDR3 DNA follows: TGTGCCACCAAGTCAGACGTCACAGATACGCAGTATTTT.

V and J are TRBV15 and TRBJ2-1; D call uncertain. Trimming took 0 bases from V and 4 from J, leaving 10 bases between them. The CDR3 spans 15 residues. Germline V lookup: CDR1 LNHNV, CDR2 YYDKDF (reference sequence). This CDR3 reads CATSRDLSQYNEQFF. CDR3 bases: TGTGCCACCAGCAGAGATCTATCCCAGTACAATGAGCAGTTCTTC.

The chain has TRBV7-9 and TRBJ1-2; D is unclear. CDR1 is SEHNR, CDR2 FQNEAQ, per germline (reference sequence). Trimming cost V 1 base and J 13 bases, with 10 bases left between them. This CDR3 has 11 amino acids. CDR3 loop: CASSLGISFTF. The CDR3 nucleotides read TGTGCCAGCAGCTTAGGTATCTCATTCACCTTC.

CDR3 loop: CASSLSSPLNEQFF. The CDR3 DNA sequence: TGTGCCAGCAGTTTGTCGTCCCCCCTCAATGAGCAGTTCTTC. The chain combines TRBV27 with TRBJ2-1; D ambiguous. Trimming removed 3 bases at V and 6 bases at J, with 12 bases between. The CDR3 has 14 amino acids. Germline CDR1 is MNHEY and CDR2 is SMNVEV (reference sequence).

This chain uses TRBV3-1 (or the pseudogene TRBV3-2) with TRBJ1-3; 7 bases are shared with TRBD1. The J segment lost 0 bases and the V segment lost 1 base, leaving 9 bases of the junction unmatched. CDR1 LGHDT and CDR2 YNNKEL come from the germline V gene (reference sequence). The CDR3 sequence is 18 residues long. This chain's CDR3 is CASSQVLGTAFSGNTIYF. In nucleotides, the CDR3 is TGTGCCAGCAGCCAAGTTCTCGGGACAGCCTTCTCTGGAAACACCATATATTTT.

The chain employs TRBV6-5 and TRBJ2-1, with TRBD2 identical over 8 bases. J lost 3 bases, V lost 5 bases, and 6 bases had no gene match. This CDR3 is built from 15 residues. The germline V gene encodes CDR1 MNHEY and CDR2 SVGAGI. CDR3 nucleotide sequence: TGTGCCAGCAGTATCGGGGGGGTCTTCTACAATGAGCAGTTCTTC. Protein sequence: CASSIGGVFYNEQFF.

The genes are TRBV7-3 and TRBJ2-1, with 8 bases matching TRBD1. From germline, CDR1 is SGHTA and CDR2 FQGTGA. This CDR3 has 15 residues. The V and J ends lost 4 bases and 7 bases, in that order; junction bases with no gene match: 9. This CDR3 is CASSSDSDRANEQFF. CDR3 DNA sequence: TGTGCCAGCAGCTCCGACTCGGACAGGGCGAATGAGCAGTTCTTC.